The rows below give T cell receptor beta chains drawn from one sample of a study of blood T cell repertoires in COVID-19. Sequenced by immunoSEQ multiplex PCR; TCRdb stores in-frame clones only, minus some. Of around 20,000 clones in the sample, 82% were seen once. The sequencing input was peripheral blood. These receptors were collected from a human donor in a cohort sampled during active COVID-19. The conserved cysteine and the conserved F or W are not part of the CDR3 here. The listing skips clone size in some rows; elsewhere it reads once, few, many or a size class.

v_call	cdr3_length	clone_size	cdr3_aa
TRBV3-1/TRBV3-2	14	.	ASSPLLTSRRNEQY
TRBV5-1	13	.	ASSDPRDRGTEAF
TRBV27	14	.	ASSLWGDRVTGELF
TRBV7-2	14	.	ASSPVGPSAADTQY
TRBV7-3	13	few	ASSSTSDPYNEQF
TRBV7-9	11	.	ASSSGQGRKLF
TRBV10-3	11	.	AIGPPVKETQY
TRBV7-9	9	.	ASSARDFQY
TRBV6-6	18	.	ASSTTVIKFSGTGIYEQY
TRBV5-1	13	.	ASSLRTSDGNEQF
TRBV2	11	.	ASSDKTGDTQY
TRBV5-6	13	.	ASSGGQGNYNEQF
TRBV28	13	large	ASIWWRETSYEQY
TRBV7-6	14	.	ASSPRLAGASNEQF
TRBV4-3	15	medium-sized	ASSLNLDSLANYGYT
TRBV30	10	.	AWRAGRQTQY
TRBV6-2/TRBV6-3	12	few	ASSYGTAQETQY
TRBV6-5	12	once	ASRVTGGLTEQY
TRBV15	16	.	ATNPGQLGLSGANVLT
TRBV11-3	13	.	ASSLGLADGETQY
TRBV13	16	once	ASSLGKLGGLALNEQY
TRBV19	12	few	ASSFGSWGETQY
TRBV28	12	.	ASSVGARTYGYT
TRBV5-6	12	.	ASSFGTENEKLF
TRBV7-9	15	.	ASSPRRLVAVTYEQY
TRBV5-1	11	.	ASSWTGDGTQY
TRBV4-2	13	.	ASSQATGDQETQY
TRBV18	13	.	ASSPRTDLAGEQY
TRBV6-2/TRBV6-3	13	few	ASSYEGTGGYEQY
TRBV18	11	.	ASSPIETGELF
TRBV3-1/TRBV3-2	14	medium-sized	ASSQGGQTFSYEQY